This TCR beta chain was observed in a study of shared clonotypes between healthy human individuals (TCRdb year 2020). Background for the entire study: A couple of women and a few men aged 18 to 49 years were included in the cohort. For each donor, three plates each were used for CD4 naive and CD4 memory, two plates were used for CD8 naive, and one plate was used for CD8 memory. Blood TCR repertoires of several healthy adults were deeply sequenced to estimate repertoire size and the extent of clonotype sharing between individuals. To increase sequencing depth and limit assay-specific biases, TCR repertoire library preparation and sequencing were carried out by different laboratories using diverse techniques. Leukapheresis yielded between about 0.85 and 10 billion PBMCs per donor. Overall results and qualifications from the work: Even with the large sequencing depth, rarefaction of the sorted-subset datasets indicated that sequencing was incomplete. When a few donors were compared, the shared fraction of clonotypes was 5% to 6.5% for naive CD4, 3% to 4% for naive CD8, about 2.5% for memory CD4, and roughly 0.43% for memory CD8. Naive subsets generally had larger estimated clonotype richness than memory subsets did. Pairwise subsampling indicated that sequencing depth was expected to affect the degree of clonotype sharing among donors. Compared with non-shared clonotypes, the clonotypes found in all four sorted-subset donors had higher generation probabilities. The genetic and exposure-history diversity represented was limited by the small number of donors. Only blood was sampled, and tissue TCR repertoires likely differ from those in blood.

Using the deep immunoSEQ assay, TCR CDR3 regions were amplified from genomic DNA by multiplex PCR. Extracted genomic DNA from each cell subset was distributed evenly across all wells of several immunoSEQ 96-well plates, and each plate was treated as a replicate. For sorted subsets, roughly 200 ng of genomic DNA, equivalent to tens of thousands of T cell genomes, went into each replicate PCR. The purified libraries were quantified using a Qubit 3.0 fluorometer, sized with a Bioanalyzer 2100, and then quantified again using the KAPA Library Quantification kit. Every immunoSEQ 96-well plate was sequenced on a dedicated single-read 150-cycle Illumina NextSeq 550 flow cell. Per the original workflow: Because the immunoSEQ output held only junctional sequences and lacked quality scores, the filtering could not match the filtering applied to full-length reads. To assign V/J genes and CDR3, sequences were annotated using PyIR, a Python wrapper for IgBLAST v1.9, with IMGT germline references. Reads with weak V/J assignments (E-value above 1e-6), missing CDR3, stop codons, out-of-frame junctions, or ambiguous translated residues were removed. V3J clonotypes were defined by identical inferred V gene, J gene, and CDR3 amino acid sequence. To compute the percentage overlap between repertoires, the number of shared unique clonotypes was divided by the size of the smaller repertoire. RTK rarefaction, the Chao1 estimator, and Recon v2.1 estimates of unobserved clonotypes were used to assess repertoire richness. Generation probabilities for all TCRbeta clonotypes obtained by the gDNA method from several donors were computed using OLGA. As stored in TCRdb, this immuneACCESS dataset retains in-frame rearrangements with V and J assigned. A fraction of the clones does not appear; measured against another copy, unresolved V genes explain less than half of the discrepancy, and the remainder lacks a known reason. D and trimming come from the DNA, and the V and J calls and clone size come from that table. In this sample the table shows about 710,000 clones, 55% to 85% of which occur a single time. The biggest ten clones account for around 1.7% of the sample.

With regard to this clone: This clone's antigen is unknown. Base quality data are lacking; no much larger clone is found one base away.

Looking up the germline V gene yields CDR1 SGHTA and CDR2 FQGTGA. Germline trimming amounts to 5 bases on V and 2 bases on J, with 6 as the count of junction bases outside the gene matches. Measured from the cysteine to the phenylalanine, the CDR3 is 15 residues long. The read is trimmed to its CDR3 DNA, 45 bases read in frame from base 1. Donors were healthy HIV-negative adults with no recently reported acute infections or vaccinations. Only Caucasian adults living in Nashville, Tennessee, USA were represented among the donors. CD4+ T cells were enriched by magnetic negative selection, after which naive cells were positively selected on CD45RA and the negative fraction was taken as the memory subset. After blood collection by leukapheresis, PBMCs were isolated using Ficoll-Histopaque density gradient centrifugation and then cryopreserved in the vapor phase of liquid nitrogen. Analytical flow cytometry was used to check the purity and quantity of each magnetically sorted T cell population. Genomic DNA was isolated from every sorted fraction and measured by UV absorbance on a Nanodrop 2000c.

Here the chain combines TRBV7-3 and TRBJ1-3, with 7 bases in between that match TRBD1. Sequenced material: memory CD4+ T cells sorted from blood. The intended sense of this specimen's cell subset or site label: CD45RA-negative fraction. This sequence originates from a woman in her thirties in good health. The CDR3 corresponds to CASSLGTGAGNTIYF. The nucleotide sequence reads TGTGCCAGCAGCCTGGGCACAGGGGCTGGAAACACCATATATTTT.